Presented here are 8 T cell receptor beta chains from one specimen sequenced in a study of graft-versus-host responses after intestinal transplantation. Which antigens these TCRs recognize remains unknown. Method: immunoSEQ multiplex PCR; TCRdb's copy keeps in-frame clones and lacks some. Of roughly 92,000 clones in the sample, about 90% are singletons; the top ten hold 0.095% to 0.11%. Source: unstimulated CD4+ T cells sorted from spleen or lymph node cells, taken before intestinal transplant. Source of these receptors: a human donor who received an intestinal transplant.

The chain employs TRBV7-6 and TRBJ2-2, with D unresolved. Germline-derived CDR1 and CDR2 are SGHVS and FNYEAQ. Trimming removed 1 base at V and 4 bases at J, with 10 bases between. This CDR3 has 15 amino acids. This CDR3 reads CASSLGGRVTGELFF. The CDR3 DNA follows: TGTGCCAGCAGCTTAGGCGGAAGAGTCACCGGGGAGCTGTTTTTT.

The rearrangement joins TRBV20-1 to TRBJ1-1; D not certain. Trimming stripped 3 bases from V and 4 bases from J, with 6 bases between. Germline V lookup: CDR1 DFQATT, CDR2 SNEGSKA (reference sequence). The CDR3 is 11 residues long. The CDR3 region has the DNA TGCAGTGCTAGGGAGGGCACTGAAGCTTTCTTT. As protein: CSAREGTEAFF.

The gene calls are TRBV7-9 and TRBJ1-1, with D possibly TRBD1 on 5 matching bases. Germline V lookup: CDR1 SEHNR, CDR2 FQNEAQ (reference sequence). The CDR3 runs to 14 residues. The V end lost 5 bases, the J end lost 5 bases, and 15 bases lay between the germline ends. DNA for the CDR3: TGTGCCAGCAGCCTCGGGGGGTTGGGGACTGAAGCTTTCTTT. It yields the protein CASSLGGLGTEAFF.

The chain links TRBV2 to TRBJ1-2; possibly TRBD1 for D (5 bases). The CDR3 length is 12 residues. The germline V gene encodes CDR1 SNHLY and CDR2 FYNNEI. Trimming shortened V by 6 bases and J by 7 bases, and 12 bases separated the two germline ends. CDR3 sequence reads: CASSDWTFGYTF. CDR3 bases: TGTGCCAGCAGCGATTGGACATTTGGCTACACCTTC.

CDR3: CASSPDPGPQHF. The CDR3 DNA reads as TGTGCCAGCTCACCAGACCCAGGGCCCCAGCATTTT. This chain connects TRBV18 to TRBJ1-5; no firm D call. The CDR3 covers 12 residues. Germline lookup yields CDR1 KGHSH and CDR2 LQKENI. The V and J ends lost 2 bases and 9 bases respectively, with 8 bases between them.

The chain uses TRBV7-6 and TRBJ2-3, with a tentative D call TRBD2 (5 bases). The CDR3 has 16 amino acids. In germline, CDR1 is SGHVS, CDR2 FNYEAQ. V gave up 0 bases and J gave up 2 bases, with 12 bases separating them. For the CDR3, the DNA is TGTGCCAGCAGCTTAGCGGTCTCGGGGTCCACAGATACGCAGTATTTT. This translates into CASSLAVSGSTDTQYF.

This clone was seen just once. The V call is TRBV7-9, the J call TRBJ1-1; TRBD1 is a possible D gene (5 bases). The length of the CDR3 is 16 residues. The V gene's germline CDR1 is SEHNR and CDR2 FQNEAQ (reference sequence). The V end lost 1 base, the J end lost 0 bases, and 12 bases lay between the germline ends. The CDR3 nucleotides are TGTGCCAGCAGCTTAGTAGAGGCGGGGGTGAACACTGAAGCTTTCTTT. This sequence encodes CASSLVEAGVNTEAFF.

The V call is TRBV7-2, the J call TRBJ2-2, with 7 bases identical to TRBD2. This CDR3 is 16 amino acids long. The germline gives CDR1 SGHTA, CDR2 FQGNSA. With 2 bases clipped from V and 1 base from J, the junction kept 4 bases outside the gene matches. For the CDR3, the DNA is TGTGCCAGCAGCTTATGGACGGGGGGGAACACCGGGGAGCTGTTTTTT. It specifies CASSLWTGGNTGELFF.